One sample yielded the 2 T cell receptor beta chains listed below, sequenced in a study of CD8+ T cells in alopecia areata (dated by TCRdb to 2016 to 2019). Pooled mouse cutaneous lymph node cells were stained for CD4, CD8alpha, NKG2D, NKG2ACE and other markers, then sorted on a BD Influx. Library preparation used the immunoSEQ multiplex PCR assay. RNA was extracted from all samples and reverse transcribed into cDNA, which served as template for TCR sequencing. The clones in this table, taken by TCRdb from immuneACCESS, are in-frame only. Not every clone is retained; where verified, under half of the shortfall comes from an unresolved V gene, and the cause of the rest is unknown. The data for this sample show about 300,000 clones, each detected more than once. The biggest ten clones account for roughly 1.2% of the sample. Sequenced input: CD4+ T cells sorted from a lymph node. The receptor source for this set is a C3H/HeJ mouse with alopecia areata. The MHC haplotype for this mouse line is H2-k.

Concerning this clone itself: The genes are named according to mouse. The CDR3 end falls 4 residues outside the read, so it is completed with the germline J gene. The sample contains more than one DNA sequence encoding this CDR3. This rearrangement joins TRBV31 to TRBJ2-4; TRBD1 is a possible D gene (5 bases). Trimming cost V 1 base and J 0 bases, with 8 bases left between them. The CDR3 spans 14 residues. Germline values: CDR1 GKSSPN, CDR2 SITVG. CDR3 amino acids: CAWSRQGSQNTLYF. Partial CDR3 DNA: TGTGCCTGGAGTCGCCAGGGTAGTCAAAAC.

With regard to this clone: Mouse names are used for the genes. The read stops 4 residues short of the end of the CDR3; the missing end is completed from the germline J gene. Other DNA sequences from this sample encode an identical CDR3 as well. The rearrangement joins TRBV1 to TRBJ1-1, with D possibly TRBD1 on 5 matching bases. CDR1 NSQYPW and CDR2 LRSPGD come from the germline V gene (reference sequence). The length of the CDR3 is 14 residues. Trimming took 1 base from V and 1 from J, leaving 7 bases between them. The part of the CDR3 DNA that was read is TGCACCTGCAGTGCAGTCGGGGGGAACACA. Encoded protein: CTCSAVGGNT. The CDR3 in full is CTCSAVGGNTEVFF.